This T cell receptor (beta chain) comes out of a study of blood T cell repertoires in COVID-19. At the level of the study: Acute and convalescent COVID-19 specimens originated in the United States, Italy and Spain. In each case, the material was cDNA or gDNA derived from T cells, B-cell-depleted T cells, or PBMCs.

Germline V gene data show CDR1 as MGHRA and CDR2 as YSYEKL. Germline trimming cut 6 bases from V and 4 bases from J; bases unmatched to any gene: 22. The CDR3 loop spans 20 amino acids. Under the authors' procedure: How many nucleated cells were present was estimated from reference gene primer amplification. Measured with immunoSEQ multiplex PCR; TCRdb has only the in-frame clones, and not every one. For V, J and clone size, that table is used; D and trimming come from the DNA. The top ten clones hold about 2.4% of a sample with 160,000 or so clones, more than 85% of them seen once. This clonotype was obtained from a woman aged 70-85 years with acute or convalescent COVID-19. Sequenced sample: peripheral blood. V is TRBV4-1 and J is TRBJ1-3; TRBD1 matches at 9 bases. The CDR3: CASSIGGTGGLHGRGNTIYF. CDR3 nucleotides: TGCGCCAGCAGTATCGGGGGTACAGGGGGCCTCCATGGGAGGGGAAACACCATATATTTT.